Many counts were recorded for the clone carrying this T cell receptor (beta chain). Its antigen is currently unknown. The lymph nodes were axillary draining lymph nodes from breast cancer patients. The entry originates in a study of breast tumors, draining lymph nodes, adjacent tissues. Study observations and caveats: Tumor repertoires ranked between lymph nodes and nontumor tissue in diversity, with V and J gene preferences. Luminal-like breast cancer showed significantly greater tumor-nontumor repertoire similarity than basal-like breast cancer did. The data were judged consistent with most tumor T cells coming from lymph node and expanding in tumor.

Trimming left V 3 bases short and J 6 bases short, with 15 bases between. The CDR3 is 15 amino acids. TCRdb passed the multiplex PCR reads through MiXCR, listing each CDR3 protein once. Among some 200,000 distinct CDR3 sequences, roughly 29% were seen once, and the ten largest hold 4% to 4.5%. The rearrangement links TRBV12-3 or TRBV12-4 to TRBJ2-1, with TRBD1 as a possible D gene (5 bases). This TCR derives from a female donor with breast cancer. Some clones in this sample may be carry-over from other donors' samples. Sequences were obtained from axillary lymph node tissue. The chain's CDR3 is CASSFGAQVTNEQFF. The CDR3 DNA is TGTGCCAGCAGTTTTGGGGCCCAGGTCACCAATGAGCAGTTCTTC.